This TCR beta chain was observed in a study of cytomegalovirus exposure and HLA in healthy donors. The wider study: Early on, a data release was issued that held about 85 million unique TCRs from HLA-typed donors. Findings and caveats of the study: A prior analysis recorded that most TCR beta V segments were productive about 87% or about 30% of the time. Reports described diagnosis of cytomegalovirus status by the classifier as highly specific and sensitive.

Concerning this clone: Its target is unknown.

Primers: 60 Vbeta forward and 13 Jbeta reverse. Some clones are missing from TCRdb's copy, which holds only in-frame ones; the method was immunoSEQ multiplex PCR. The table has about 90,000 clones, 50% to 75% seen once; the top ten hold 3.9%. The CDR3 runs to 15 residues. V was trimmed by 4 bases and J by 3 bases, leaving 17 bases between them. Germline V gene data show CDR1 as SGHKS and CDR2 as YYEKEE (reference sequence). The sample taken for sequencing was PBMCs. This receptor was taken from a man aged 25 to 45 in good health and CMV-seronegative. The chain couples TRBV5-5 to TRBJ2-7; D call uncertain. The CDR3 here is CASSLDIAIGYEQYF. CDR3 nucleotides: TGTGCCAGCAGCCTAGATATAGCTATTGGCTACGAGCAGTACTTC.